This T cell receptor (beta chain) is from a study of blood T cells in healthy people across ages. This clonotype turned up a few times. For the second PCR, which ran for about 6 to 11 cycles, a sample-barcoded 5' primer and a J-beta primer mix were used. TCRdb recomputed calls from the 5' RACE reads with MiXCR, one row per CDR3 protein. The profile shows about 1,400,000 distinct CDR3 sequences, approximately 59% of them singletons. The V gene lost 3 bases and the J gene lost 2 bases, with 11 bases spanning the gap. The length of the CDR3 is 14 residues. CDR1 is MGHDK and CDR2 is SYGVNS in the germline V gene.

Sequences were obtained from blood. This TCR derives from a man aged 18 to 29 in good health. The chain carries TRBV25-1 and TRBJ2-7; maybe TRBD2 (5 bases). CDR3 sequence: CASSDRRITYEQYF. CDR3 in DNA: TGTGCCAGCAGTGACAGGAGGATCACCTACGAGCAGTACTTC.